One sample yielded the 30 T cell receptor beta chains listed below, sequenced in a study of blood T cell repertoires in COVID-19. Measured with immunoSEQ multiplex PCR; TCRdb has only the in-frame clones, and not every one. The repertoire holds approximately 180,000 clones, with around 80% as singletons. Sequencing was performed on PBMCs or T cells enriched from blood (not recorded which). Receptors were obtained from a man aged 50 to 59 who had recovered from COVID-19.

The rearrangement joins TRBV18 to TRBJ2-5; no definite D call. V lost 6 bases and J lost 2, with 10 bases in between. Germline V lookup: CDR1 KGHSH, CDR2 LQKENI. This CDR3 has 13 residues. This chain's CDR3 is CASSSGSQETQYF. For the CDR3, the DNA is TGTGCCAGCTCGTCCGGGTCTCAAGAGACCCAGTACTTC.

The V call is TRBV2, the J call TRBJ1-4; 9 bases are shared with TRBD1. The CDR3 length is 15 residues. Germline CDR1 is SNHLY and CDR2 is FYNNEI. Trimming took 2 bases from V and 7 from J; bases not matched to a gene: 5. The CDR3 DNA reads TGTGCCAGCAGTGAATTGGGACAGGGCGGTGAAAAACTGTTTTTT. This sequence encodes CASSELGQGGEKLFF. Based on the CDR3 plus reference TRBV2 and TRBJ1-4, the full variable domain is EPEVTQTPSHQVTQMGQEVILRCVPISNHLYFYWYRQILGQKVEFLVSFYNNEISEKSEIFDDQFSVERPDGSNFTLKIRSTKLEDSAMYFCASSELGQGGEKLFFGSGTQLSVL.

This chain connects TRBV3-1 (or the pseudogene TRBV3-2) to TRBJ2-5; 7 nucleotides align to TRBD1. This CDR3 contains 16 residues. The ends lost 1 base at V and 7 bases at J; junction bases unmatched: 12. The germline V gene encodes CDR1 LGHDT and CDR2 YNNKEL (reference sequence). Here the CDR3 reads CASSQVRGLTRRTQYF. DNA for the CDR3: TGTGCCAGCAGCCAAGTTAGGGGGCTCACAAGACGGACCCAGTACTTC.

This chain connects TRBV4-2 to TRBJ1-4, with 7 bases aligning to TRBD1. CDR1 is LGHNA, CDR2 YNFKEQ, per germline. Trimming cost V 0 bases and J 7 bases; bases outside gene matches: 8. The CDR3 covers 16 residues. The CDR3 coding sequence is TGTGCCAGCAGCCAAGATCGACAGGGAGGTCGTGAAAAACTGTTTTTT. It is translated as CASSQDRQGGREKLFF.

This clone was recorded a few times. The chain couples TRBV6-4 to TRBJ2-7; the D gene is possibly TRBD1 (5 bases). The CDR3 extends over 12 amino acids. The germline V and J ends were trimmed by 7 bases and 4 bases, with 11 bases remaining between them. Germline CDR1 reads MRHNA; CDR2 reads SNTAGT. The CDR3 region is CASKDRHYEQYF. The CDR3 region has the DNA TGTGCCAGCAAAGACAGACATTACGAGCAGTACTTC.

The table lists this clone with a count of one. The chain recombines TRBV5-1 with TRBJ1-1; 8 bases line up with TRBD1. The CDR3 totals 15 residues. V gave up 3 bases and J gave up 6 bases; unmatched junction bases: 10. Germline CDR1 reads SGHRS; CDR2 reads YFSETQ. The CDR3 DNA sequence: TGCGCCAGCAGCTCCCAGACAGGGGTAGGCTCTGAAGCTTTCTTT. It encodes CASSSQTGVGSEAFF.

This clone appeared a single time. This chain connects TRBV19 to TRBJ1-2; 8 bases are shared with TRBD1. Trimming at V came to 5 bases and at J to 4 bases, leaving 6 bases not matched to a gene. This CDR3 is 14 amino acids long. Germline CDR1 is LNHDA and CDR2 is SQIVND (reference sequence). CDR3 sequence: CASSPGTGLYGYTF. In nucleotides, the CDR3 is TGTGCCAGTAGTCCCGGGACAGGTCTCTATGGCTACACCTTC.

The rearrangement links TRBV3-1 (or the pseudogene TRBV3-2) to TRBJ1-5; TRBD1 aligns across 7 bases. Germline V gene lookup returns CDR1 LGHDT and CDR2 YNNKEL (reference sequence). V lost 4 bases to trimming and J lost 4 bases; unmatched junction nucleotides: 1. This CDR3 is built from 13 residues. DNA for the CDR3: TGTGCCAGCAGCCCGACAGGGAATCAGCCCCAGCATTTT. Translating gives CASSPTGNQPQHF.

The chain uses TRBV7-9 and TRBJ1-1; weak D call: TRBD1 (6 bases). Germline loops: CDR1 SEHNR, CDR2 FQNEAQ (reference sequence). The CDR3 sequence is 15 residues long. With 1 base removed from V and 8 bases from J, the gap between germline ends came to 17 bases. The DNA of the CDR3 is TGTGCCAGCAGCTTAGGAACGTTTACAGGGACAGAAGCTTTCTTT. Its protein product is CASSLGTFTGTEAFF.

The genes are TRBV4-1 and TRBJ1-1; weak D call: TRBD1 (5 bases). The CDR3 consists of 16 residues. Germline assignment: CDR1 MGHRA and CDR2 YSYEKL. Trimming removed 1 base from V and 0 bases from J, with 12 bases in between. The DNA of the CDR3 is TGCGCCAGCAGCCAAGGTACAGGCAACATGAACACTGAAGCTTTCTTT. Amino acids: CASSQGTGNMNTEAFF.

V and J are TRBV7-2 and TRBJ2-1; tentative D call: TRBD1 (6 bases). The V end was cut by 4 bases, the J end by 10 bases, with 17 bases between. CDR1 and CDR2 (germline): SGHTA, FQGNSA. The CDR3 sequence is 14 residues long. CDR3 in amino acids: CASSSATGYREQFF. The CDR3 region has the DNA TGTGCCAGCAGCTCGGCCACAGGGTATCGCGAGCAGTTCTTC.

This clone was detected a few times. This chain links TRBV24-1 with TRBJ1-4, with 8 bases lining up with TRBD1. This CDR3 is 16 amino acids long. The germline V gene has CDR1 KGHDR and CDR2 SFDVKD. The V gene end was trimmed by 2 bases and the J gene end by 7 bases; junction bases not matched to a gene: 8. In DNA form, the CDR3 reads TGTGCCACCAGTGATTCTCTGGACAGGGTCGGTGAAAAACTGTTTTTT. Translating it yields CATSDSLDRVGEKLFF.

This clone was recorded only once. The chain combines TRBV27 with TRBJ1-2, with D possibly TRBD1 on 5 matching bases. CDR3 length: 13 residues. V gave up 4 bases and J gave up 4 bases, with 10 bases separating them. Per germline, CDR1 MNHEY and CDR2 SMNVEV (reference sequence). The CDR3 region is CASSSLGGYGYTF. Here the CDR3 DNA reads TGTGCCAGCAGTTCCCTCGGGGGCTATGGCTACACCTTC.

The CDR3 region has the DNA TGTGCCAGCAGCTTAAGGGGCGGAAATGAAAAACTGTTTTTT. It is translated as CASSLRGGNEKLFF. The genes are TRBV11-2 and TRBJ1-4, with D perhaps TRBD1 (5 bases). This CDR3 is 14 amino acids long. Per the germline V gene, CDR1 is SGHAT and CDR2 is FQNNGV. V gave up 2 bases and J gave up 5 bases, with 9 bases separating them.

J is TRBJ2-5 and V is TRBV6-5; D is ambiguous. CDR3 length equals 14 residues. The V end was cut by 0 bases, the J end by 4 bases, with 9 bases between. CDR1 and CDR2 from the germline V gene are MNHEY and SVGAGI. The CDR3 DNA follows: TGTGCCAGCAGTTACTCGAGAACTGCAGAGACCCAGTACTTC. This translates into CASSYSRTAETQYF.

V and J are TRBV28 and TRBJ1-5; tentatively, D is TRBD1 (6 bases). Trimming shortened V by 3 bases and J by 15 bases, and 24 bases separated the two germline ends. Germline values: CDR1 MDHEN, CDR2 SYDVKM. The CDR3 covers 15 residues. The CDR3 DNA reads as TGTGCCAGCAGTTTTCGGGGGGACCTCTGGGGGCACCGGCATTTT. Translated: CASSFRGDLWGHRHF.

J is TRBJ2-4 and V is TRBV29-1; D uncertain. The CDR3 runs to 14 residues. Germline V lookup: CDR1 SQVTM, CDR2 ANQGSEA. Trimming removed 3 bases from V and 0 bases from J, with 9 bases in between. CDR3 residues: CSVEGPVAKNIQYF. The CDR3 bases are TGCAGCGTTGAGGGCCCCGTAGCCAAAAACATTCAGTACTTC.

This chain joins TRBV7-3 and TRBJ2-3; possible D gene TRBD2, 6 bases. V was pared by 5 bases and J by 1 base, with 13 bases between. This CDR3 spans 15 amino acids. Germline CDR1 SGHTA, CDR2 FQGTGA. Written as DNA, the CDR3 is TGTGCCAGCAGCCCTAGCGTCAGACGCACAGATACGCAGTATTTT. Its protein product is CASSPSVRRTDTQYF.

The chain joins TRBV7-3 to TRBJ2-4, with 7 bases lining up with TRBD1. Losses at the gene ends were 4 bases for V and 9 bases for J; bases not matched to a gene: 6. Per germline, CDR1 SGHTA and CDR2 FQGTGA. The CDR3 spans 13 residues. The CDR3 coding sequence is TGTGCCAGCAGCTCGACAGGGTCGGGCATTCAGTACTTC. Translating gives CASSSTGSGIQYF.

The V and J genes are TRBV5-1 and TRBJ1-1; TRBD1 matches at 8 bases. Trimming removed 2 bases from V and 2 bases from J; junction bases left unmatched: 5. The CDR3 is 15 residues long. CDR1 and CDR2 (germline): SGHRS, YFSETQ. The CDR3 region is CASSFRTGPNTEAFF. CDR3 sequence (DNA): TGCGCCAGCAGCTTCCGGACAGGGCCTAACACTGAAGCTTTCTTT. The variable domain in full, completed from reference TRBV5-1 and TRBJ1-1, reads KAGVTQTPRYLIKTRGQQVTLSCSPISGHRSVSWYQQTPGQGLQFLFEYFSETQRNKGNFPGRFSGRQFSNSRSEMNVSTLELGDSALYLCASSFRTGPNTEAFFGQGTRLTVV.

The chain recombines TRBV6-5 with TRBJ2-2; 10 bases agree with TRBD1. The germline V gene encodes CDR1 MNHEY and CDR2 SVGAGI. This CDR3 has 13 amino acids. After removal of 9 bases from V and 6 bases from J, the junction contained 4 bases not matched to a gene. CDR3 sequence: CASRTGGAGELFF. The CDR3 DNA is TGTGCCAGTAGGACAGGGGGAGCCGGGGAGCTGTTTTTT.

The V gene is TRBV5-8, the J gene TRBJ2-2; D gene ambiguous. CDR1 and CDR2 (germline): SGHTS, YDEGEE. The CDR3 spans 15 residues. V was trimmed by 3 bases and J by 4 bases, leaving 13 bases between them. CDR3 amino acids: CASSSGSSFTGELFF. The CDR3 nucleotides read TGTGCCAGCAGCTCTGGAAGTAGCTTCACCGGGGAGCTGTTTTTT.

This chain connects TRBV29-1 to TRBJ1-1, with D maybe TRBD1 (6 bases). CDR1 is SQVTM, CDR2 ANQGSEA, per germline. The CDR3 covers 13 residues. V was shortened by 2 bases and J by 1 base, with 8 bases between the two germline ends. CDR3 bases: TGCAGCGTTGAATGGGGGCCGAACACTGAAGCTTTCTTT. Translation: CSVEWGPNTEAFF. The full variable domain, with the rest looked up from reference TRBV29-1 and TRBJ1-1, is SAVISQKPSRDICQRGTSLTIQCQVDSQVTMMFWYRQQPGQSLTLIATANQGSEATYESGFVIDKFPISRPNLTFSTLTVSNMSPEDSSIYLCSVEWGPNTEAFFGQGTRLTVV.

A single count supports this clone. This sequence joins TRBV7-2 and TRBJ1-2; D might be TRBD1 (5 bases). The germline CDR1 and CDR2 sequences are SGHTA and FQGNSA. Trimming took off 1 base at V and 8 bases at J, with 14 bases between the two ends. CDR3 length: 14 residues. This CDR3 is CASSLDVGGTGYTF. Written as DNA, the CDR3 is TGTGCCAGCAGCTTAGATGTGGGGGGTACAGGCTACACCTTC.

The chain has TRBV21-1 and TRBJ1-2; the table assigns TRBD1, which was not confirmed against the DNA. TRBV21-1 is flagged as a pseudogene. The CDR3 spans 14 residues. CDR3 in DNA: TGTGCCAGCAGCAAAGTGACAGGGCGCGATGGCTACACCTTC. This codes for CASSKVTGRDGYTF.

This clone showed up just a few times. The chain is built from TRBV5-1 and TRBJ1-4; TRBD1 is a possible D gene (6 bases). There are 14 residues in the CDR3. The V gene's germline CDR1 is SGHRS and CDR2 YFSETQ. V shed 4 bases and J shed 6 bases, with 13 bases lying between them. CDR3 loop: CASSPGQKYEKLFF. DNA of the CDR3: TGCGCCAGCAGCCCGGGACAAAAATATGAAAAACTGTTTTTT.

This clone was seen ten or more times. The chain links TRBV4-1 to TRBJ2-1, with no clear D. Trimming took off 3 bases at V and 3 bases at J, with 12 bases between the two ends. CDR3 length equals 15 residues. Germline CDR1 and CDR2: MGHRA and YSYEKL. CDR3 nucleotide sequence: TGCGCCAGCAGCCAGGGCAGCTCTTTCTACAATGAGCAGTTCTTC. It yields the protein CASSQGSSFYNEQFF.

This clone was counted a few times. V and J are TRBV5-1 and TRBJ2-2; D is undetermined. CDR1 is SGHRS and CDR2 is YFSETQ in the germline V gene. Deletions cut 0 bases from V and 4 bases from J, with 10 bases between. The CDR3 consists of 15 residues. The CDR3, as DNA: TGCGCCAGCAGCTTGGGTGCAGCGAGCACCGGGGAGCTGTTTTTT. This sequence encodes CASSLGAASTGELFF.

V is TRBV10-2 and J is TRBJ2-7; 8 nucleotides align to TRBD1. The CDR3 is 13 residues long. Losses at the gene ends were 0 bases for V and 6 bases for J; bases not matched to a gene: 1. Germline CDR1 and CDR2: WSHSY and SAAADI. CDR3 loop: CASSESRGLEQYF. The CDR3 DNA sequence: TGCGCCAGCAGTGAGTCCAGGGGGCTCGAGCAGTACTTC.

This sequence joins TRBV6-6 and TRBJ2-1; maybe TRBD2 (5 bases). V lost 7 bases and J lost 6, with 7 bases in between. This CDR3 region has 11 residues. Germline V gives CDR1 MNHNY, CDR2 SVGAGI (reference sequence). CDR3 amino acids: CASIRGNEQFF. CDR3 sequence (DNA): TGTGCCAGCATACGGGGCAATGAGCAGTTCTTC.